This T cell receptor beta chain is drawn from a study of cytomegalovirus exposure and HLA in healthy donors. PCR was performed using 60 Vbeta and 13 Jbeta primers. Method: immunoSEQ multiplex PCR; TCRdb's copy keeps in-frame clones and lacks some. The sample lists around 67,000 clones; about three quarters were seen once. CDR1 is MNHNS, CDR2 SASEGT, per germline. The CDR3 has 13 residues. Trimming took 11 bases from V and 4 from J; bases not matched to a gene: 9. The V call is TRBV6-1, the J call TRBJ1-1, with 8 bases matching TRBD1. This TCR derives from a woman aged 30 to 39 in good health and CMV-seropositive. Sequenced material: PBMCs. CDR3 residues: CASPQGAGTEAFF. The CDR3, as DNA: TGTGCCTCTCCTCAGGGGGCTGGCACTGAAGCTTTCTTT.